This TCR beta chain is from a study of blood T cell repertoires in COVID-19. Some clones are missing from TCRdb's copy, which holds only in-frame ones; the method was immunoSEQ multiplex PCR. The table records fewer than 250,000 clones, about 89% of them present only once. The CDR3 loop spans 13 amino acids. V lost 9 bases, J lost 7 bases, and 8 bases stayed unmatched. The V and J genes are TRBV12-3 or TRBV12-4 and TRBJ2-2; TRBD2 agrees at 7 bases. The TCR originated in a woman aged 60-70 years who had recovered from COVID-19. Sample: peripheral blood. CDR3 region: CASQRDNLGELFF. The CDR3 DNA follows: TGTGCCAGTCAGCGGGATAATCTCGGGGAGCTGTTTTTT.